The following is a TCR beta chain sequence with its context. This CDR3 is 15 amino acids long. V lost 1 base to trimming and J lost 2 bases; unmatched junction nucleotides: 4. MiXCR was run by TCRdb on the 5' RACE reads, yielding one entry per CDR3 protein. The sample records around 50,000 distinct CDR3 sequences, 15% to 20% being singletons. The receptor's source is a female donor with breast cancer. Sequenced input: naive CD4+ T cells sorted from blood. Subset denoted: naive CD4+ T cells, CD4+CD45RA+CD25-. V usage is TRBV12-3 or TRBV12-4 and J usage is TRBJ2-7, with TRBD2 matching 8 bases. The CDR3, as DNA: TGTGCCAGCAGTTTAGGTGGTAGCGGGACCTACGAGCAGTACTTC. The encoded protein is CASSLGGSGTYEQYF.